The T cell receptor beta chain described here comes from a study of Ad26.COV2.S vaccination and SARS-CoV-2 variants. Sequencing was performed with immunoSEQ multiplex PCR; in TCRdb, only in-frame clones are kept and a portion is missing. The table has 300,000 to 450,000 clones, approximately 85% seen once. Germline-derived CDR1 and CDR2 are MNHEY and SVGEGT. CDR3 length: 18 residues. J gave up 0 bases and V 2 bases, and 10 bases lay outside the gene matches. Stated treatment: 15 to 20 received Ad26.COV2.S at low or high dose, single or two shots; 5 received placebo; per-sample allocation not given. On day 63 after the first injection, vaccine and placebo recipients gave samples.

The chain is built from TRBV6-2 or TRBV6-3 and TRBJ2-1; 7 positions agree with TRBD1. Sequences were derived from peripheral blood, sampled in a trial of Ad26.COV2.S vaccine versus placebo. This receptor was obtained from a person between 18 and 65 years old who received the Ad26.COV2.S COVID-19 vaccine or a placebo. CDR3 in amino acids: CASSYGGTDHPSYNEQFF. CDR3 DNA: TGTGCCAGCAGTTACGGTGGGACAGATCACCCCTCCTACAATGAGCAGTTCTTC.